This TCR beta chain was sequenced in a study of T cell responses to AZD1222 COVID-19 vaccine. Broader study findings: The CD4 TCRs associated with vaccination extended across spike and predominated at 160-218 and 743-854. Clonal diversity was possibly underestimated; the donors were predominantly white British and more often female. Close to half of spike-specific TCRs reportedly recognize unmutated variant regions.

Sequencing was performed with immunoSEQ multiplex PCR; in TCRdb, only in-frame clones are kept and a portion is missing. The sample lists roughly 77,000 clones, 88% occurring once. A word on this clone: Its antigen is currently unknown.

Germline CDR1 and CDR2: SGHRS and YFSETQ. V was clipped by 6 bases and J by 3 bases; unmatched bases: 5. The CDR3 covers 15 residues. The V gene is TRBV5-1, the J gene TRBJ2-2; 10 bases map to TRBD2. This receptor was identified in an adult in good health. This specimen consisted of peripheral blood, obtained on day 0 of MenACWY control vaccination. This chain's CDR3 is CASKASGGYTGELFF. As DNA, the CDR3 is TGCGCCAGCAAGGCTAGCGGGGGCTACACCGGGGAGCTGTTTTTT.